A few counts support the clone carrying this TCR beta chain. TCRdb used MiXCR to reprocess the 5' RACE reads, holding one entry per CDR3 protein. Altogether roughly 340,000 distinct CDR3 sequences are present, more than 8.5% being singletons, with the ten largest covering about a sixth. The CDR3 has 14 amino acids. From germline, CDR1 is LGHNA and CDR2 YSLEER. V was cut by 4 bases and J by 4 bases, with 10 bases left in between. The data were obtained in a study of T cells after yellow fever vaccination. The origin of this receptor is a man younger than 30 who received the YFV17D yellow fever vaccine. The input for sequencing was PBMCs, taken on the day of the first yellow fever vaccination. The chain couples TRBV4-3 to TRBJ2-2, with unresolved D. The CDR3 DNA reads as TGCGCCAGCAGCCTAAGACACCTCACCGGGGAGCTGTTTTTT. It translates to CASSLRHLTGELFF.